A single sample gave rise to the 30 T cell receptor beta chains below, sequenced in a study of T cells expressing NK-cell markers. TCRdb re-called the 5' RACE reads and gives one entry per CDR3 protein, without DNA. This repertoire comprises roughly 380,000 distinct CDR3 sequences; its ten largest clones make up over 4%. What was sequenced was blood T cells: a sorted CD56 or NKG2C T cell subset, CD4+ or CD8+ T cells, or bulk PBMC T cells (not recorded which). These receptors all come from a man aged 18 to 69 in good health.

The chain uses TRBV7-2 and TRBJ2-1; TCRdb calls TRBD2, which cannot be checked without DNA. Germline V gene lookup returns CDR1 SGHTA and CDR2 FQGNSA. The CDR3 has 17 amino acids. CDR3 region: CASSPRQRGVQANEQFF.

The chain couples TRBV20-1 to TRBJ2-1; with no DNA, the TCRdb D assignment of TRBD2 cannot be verified. The CDR3 sequence is 13 residues long. Germline V gives CDR1 DFQATT, CDR2 SNEGSKA (reference sequence). The CDR3: CGPTSGGSNEQFF.

The chain carries TRBV6-5 and TRBJ2-7. The CDR3 covers 15 residues. Germline CDR1 is MNHEY and CDR2 is SVGAGI. CDR3 loop: CASSYGLISTYEQYF.

This rearrangement joins TRBV5-1 to TRBJ2-2; TCRdb lists TRBD2, though no DNA is available to test this call. Germline V gene sequence: CDR1 SGHRS, CDR2 YFSETQ. The CDR3 loop spans 16 amino acids. The CDR3 is CASSRGLLAGTGELFF.

The chain carries TRBV27 and TRBJ1-2; the TCRdb call, TRBD1, lacks DNA for checking. The CDR3 is 15 amino acids. The germline gives CDR1 MNHEY, CDR2 SMNVEV (reference sequence). The CDR3: CASSRTGGYWDGYTF.

The chain links TRBV7-2 to TRBJ2-2; the D call from TCRdb, TRBD2, cannot be confirmed without DNA. The CDR3 spans 16 residues. Germline assignment: CDR1 SGHTA and CDR2 FQGNSA. The CDR3 spells CASSLAGRAGIGELFF. Together with reference TRBV7-2 and TRBJ2-2, the CDR3 gives the full variable domain: GAGVSQSPSNKVTEKGKDVELRCDPISGHTALYWYRQSLGQGLEFLIYFQGNSAPDKSGLPSDRFSAERTGGSVSTLTIQRTQQEDSAVYLCASSLAGRAGIGELFFGEGSRLTVL.

The chain combines TRBV4-1 with TRBJ2-3. The CDR3 totals 11 residues. Germline-derived CDR1 and CDR2 are MGHRA and YSYEKL. The CDR3 is CASSYHGTQYF.

J is TRBJ1-6 and V is TRBV6-5; TCRdb outputs TRBD1, but without DNA this stays unchecked. CDR1 and CDR2 from the germline V gene are MNHEY and SVGAGI. The CDR3 is 15 residues long. The CDR3 reads CASSYPLDRNSPLHF.

The V and J genes are TRBV19 and TRBJ2-1; the TRBD2 assignment by TCRdb is unverifiable without DNA. Germline V lookup: CDR1 LNHDA, CDR2 SQIVND (reference sequence). The CDR3 is made up of 15 amino acids. CDR3 amino acids: CASTQRVLAGVEQFF.

V gene TRBV7-2 combines with J gene TRBJ1-5. The CDR3 loop spans 16 amino acids. CDR1 is SGHTA and CDR2 is FQGNSA in the germline V gene. CDR3 protein: CASSRGWGGSNQPQHF.

The chain has TRBV20-1 and TRBJ2-3; TCRdb names TRBD1, which stays unverified in the absence of DNA. Germline CDR1 and CDR2: DFQATT and SNEGSKA (reference sequence). CDR3 length: 14 amino acids. CDR3: CSASPRRATDTQYF.

CDR3 amino acids: CASSPWGQGAGELFF. The chain carries TRBV4-2 and TRBJ2-2; TCRdb's D call of TRBD1 is untestable without DNA. CDR1 and CDR2 from the germline V gene are LGHNA and YNFKEQ. This CDR3 has 15 residues.

V is TRBV5-1 and J is TRBJ2-7; no DNA is available, so the TRBD2 call from TCRdb remains unchecked. The germline gives CDR1 SGHRS, CDR2 YFSETQ. The CDR3 length is 15 residues. CDR3 loop: CASSQLGLPPYEQYF.

CDR3 protein: CASSYGLRRMNTEAFF. This chain links TRBV6-2 or TRBV6-3 with TRBJ1-1. This CDR3 contains 16 residues. Germline assignment: CDR1 MNHEY and CDR2 SVGEGT.

The J gene is TRBJ2-7, the V gene TRBV29-1; no DNA is available, so the TRBD1 call from TCRdb remains unchecked. The germline gives CDR1 SQVTM, CDR2 ANQGSEA. This CDR3 comprises 15 residues. The CDR3 reads CSVGANTGNFLGQYF.

This sequence joins TRBV10-3 and TRBJ2-2; TCRdb's D call, TRBD2, is unchecked because there is no DNA. The CDR3 loop spans 15 amino acids. Germline CDR1 ENHRY, CDR2 SYGVKD. The CDR3 protein is CAINAEGPDTGELFF.

V gene TRBV6-1 combines with J gene TRBJ1-6; TCRdb proposes TRBD1, but this gene call is untestable without DNA. Germline V gene lookup returns CDR1 MNHNS and CDR2 SASEGT. This CDR3 is built from 16 residues. The CDR3 loop reads CASRQTGAAYNSPLHF.

The genes are TRBV4-1 and TRBJ2-3; TCRdb's D call of TRBD1 is untestable without DNA. The CDR3 covers 16 residues. Germline CDR1 and CDR2: MGHRA and YSYEKL. The CDR3 sequence is CASSQATGYNTDTQYF.

The genes are TRBV12-3 or TRBV12-4 and TRBJ1-3; TCRdb calls TRBD1, which cannot be checked without DNA. CDR3 size: 15 residues. The CDR3 here is CASRRQGYSGNTIYF.

The chain combines TRBV12-3 or TRBV12-4 with TRBJ1-2. This CDR3 spans 15 amino acids. CDR3 loop: CASSPSDTPNYGYTF.

V usage is TRBV11-2 and J usage is TRBJ2-5; no DNA is available, so the TRBD2 call from TCRdb remains unchecked. Germline loops: CDR1 SGHAT, CDR2 FQNNGV. There are 18 residues in the CDR3. The CDR3 is CASRRHALGLAGQETQYF.

The rearrangement joins TRBV5-1 to TRBJ2-5; TCRdb designates TRBD1, a call that cannot be tested without DNA. Germline V gene lookup returns CDR1 SGHRS and CDR2 YFSETQ. The CDR3 is 17 amino acids. The CDR3 loop is CASSLGLGGPDQETQYF. Variable domain in full (rest from reference TRBV5-1 and TRBJ2-5): KAGVTQTPRYLIKTRGQQVTLSCSPISGHRSVSWYQQTPGQGLQFLFEYFSETQRNKGNFPGRFSGRQFSNSRSEMNVSTLELGDSALYLCASSLGLGGPDQETQYFGPGTRLLVL.

CDR3 in amino acids: CASSGAGNEKLFF. The V gene is TRBV9, the J gene TRBJ1-4. Germline V gives CDR1 SGDLS, CDR2 YYNGEE. The length of the CDR3 is 13 residues.

This chain connects TRBV18 to TRBJ2-7; there is no DNA to check the TCRdb D call of TRBD1. CDR1 KGHSH and CDR2 LQKENI come from the germline V gene. This CDR3 has 18 amino acids. The CDR3 sequence is CASSPPITVGAEAYEQYF.

V and J are TRBV19 and TRBJ1-5. Germline V gene lookup returns CDR1 LNHDA and CDR2 SQIVND (reference sequence). CDR3 size: 15 residues. Here the CDR3 reads CASKGTHYSNQPQHF.

The rearrangement joins TRBV7-2 to TRBJ2-2. The CDR3 loop spans 14 amino acids. CDR1 and CDR2 from the germline V gene are SGHTA and FQGNSA. The CDR3 is CASSSLRVSRELFF.

The V and J genes are TRBV12-3 or TRBV12-4 and TRBJ1-5; TCRdb reports TRBD1, a call that lacks DNA to check it against. The CDR3 has 15 residues. This CDR3 is CASKPGTANNQPQHF.

The J gene is TRBJ2-7, the V gene TRBV6-1; TCRdb outputs TRBD1, but without DNA this stays unchecked. From germline, CDR1 is MNHNS and CDR2 SASEGT. The CDR3 spans 15 residues. The CDR3 protein is CATKYGGGARYEQYF.

The chain has TRBV29-1 and TRBJ1-4. Germline CDR1 reads SQVTM; CDR2 reads ANQGSEA. This CDR3 is built from 14 residues. This CDR3 reads CSVVGPTTNEKLFF.

The CDR3: CASSSLGQGTTGELFF. J is TRBJ2-2 and V is TRBV12-3 or TRBV12-4; TCRdb lists TRBD1, though no DNA is available to test this call. The CDR3 runs 16 residues.